The rows below give T cell receptor beta chains drawn from one sample of a study of OX40 agonist ivuxolimab in advanced cancers. Repertoires were generated with immunoSEQ multiplex PCR, while TCRdb's copy carries only in-frame clones and drops some. The data contain roughly 75,000 clones, about 86% of them seen just once; the ten biggest clones take up 6.5%. The material was CD4+ or CD8+ T cells sorted from blood, obtained in a trial of the OX40 agonist ivuxolimab. These receptor sequences come from an adult with an advanced solid tumor such as melanoma, head and neck, liver or kidney cancer. Each CDR3 is given with its conserved first and last residue.

J	V	CDR3
TRBJ2-5	TRBV19	CASRTSGTFLPHF
TRBJ1-1	TRBV10-1	CASKGDRDTEAFF
TRBJ2-5	TRBV5-1	CASSLQGRLETQYF
TRBJ1-5	TRBV6-4	CASSYSRSRNQPQHF
TRBJ1-5	TRBV6-5	CASSYSFGQPQHF
TRBJ2-5	TRBV5-3	CARSLDSGTSGDLIETQYF
TRBJ1-1	TRBV6-6	CASSSLSSIEAFF
TRBJ2-4	TRBV19	CASSMGGWGSAKSIQYF
-	TRBV5-6	CASSLGGVTYEQYF
TRBJ1-4	TRBV5-6	CASSFYNEKLFF
TRBJ2-7	TRBV10-3	CAIKPGTSGPGPYEQYF
TRBJ1-2	TRBV25-1	CASAKSGDFTLYTF
TRBJ2-7	TRBV11-3	CASSRGRNYEQYF
TRBJ2-3	TRBV10-1	CASSGWDRVSTDTQYF
TRBJ2-7	TRBV5-1	CASRRDRDEQYF
TRBJ1-2	TRBV13	CASSPDRRNGYTF
TRBJ2-3	TRBV6-8	CASGADKGGDDSTDTQYF
TRBJ2-1	TRBV19	CASSPWGLAGSEQFF
TRBJ1-2	TRBV5-6	CASSFGFGYTF
TRBJ2-2	TRBV7-3	CASSLKDLGELFF
TRBJ1-2	TRBV5-1	CASRQSDRTLYGYTF
TRBJ2-3	TRBV2	CASVYSSTDTQYF
TRBJ2-5	TRBV7-3	CASSSGDETQYF
TRBJ2-1	TRBV4-2	CASSQERTNYNEQFF
TRBJ1-5	TRBV7-8	CASSLDTGTQPQHF
TRBJ1-1	TRBV19	CASSLRRGRGNTEAFF
TRBJ1-5	TRBV19	CASSIRGQPGVRHF